Below, 9 T cell receptor beta chains from the same sample are listed, as sequenced in a study of cytomegalovirus exposure and HLA in healthy donors. Amplification used 60 Vbeta primers and 13 Jbeta primers. TCRdb's table, derived via immunoSEQ multiplex PCR, lists solely in-frame clones and lacks some. The sample lists some 120,000 clones, over 60% occurring once. The sample comprised PBMCs. Receptors were obtained from a man aged 25-45 years in good health and CMV-seronegative.

The chain combines TRBV30 with TRBJ2-1; 10 nucleotides line up with TRBD2. The CDR3 totals 14 residues. J lost 4 bases, V lost 3 bases, and 3 bases had no gene match. Germline loops: CDR1 GTSNPN, CDR2 SVGIG (reference sequence). For the CDR3, the DNA is TGTGCCTGGAGAGGACTAGCGGAATACAATGAGCAGTTCTTC. Encoded protein: CAWRGLAEYNEQFF.

In this sample, this clone turned up once. This chain uses TRBV7-9 with TRBJ1-1, with no clear D. Trimming removed 5 bases from V and 1 base from J, with 14 bases in between. The V gene's germline CDR1 is SEHNR and CDR2 FQNEAQ (reference sequence). This CDR3 contains 15 residues. In DNA, the CDR3 is TGTGCCAGCAGCCTCGGAGGGTACACGAACACTGAAGCTTTCTTT. Translating gives CASSLGGYTNTEAFF.

This chain links TRBV13 with TRBJ2-7, with D possibly TRBD1 on 6 matching bases. The germline gives CDR1 PRHDT, CDR2 FYEKMQ (reference sequence). The CDR3 totals 14 residues. The germline V and J ends were trimmed by 6 bases and 5 bases, with 17 bases remaining between them. The CDR3 loop is CASRLQGAYHEQYF. The CDR3 nucleotides read TGTGCCAGCAGGTTACAGGGCGCTTATCACGAGCAGTACTTC.

The J gene is TRBJ1-1, the V gene TRBV19; the D gene is possibly TRBD1 (5 bases). Deletions cut 2 bases from V and 1 base from J, with 5 bases between. The CDR3 spans 13 residues. Germline CDR1 and CDR2: LNHDA and SQIVND (reference sequence). The CDR3 spells CASSIQGNTEAFF. CDR3 in DNA: TGTGCCAGTAGTATACAGGGGAACACTGAAGCTTTCTTT. The variable domain in full, completed from reference TRBV19 and TRBJ1-1, reads DGGITQSPKYLFRKEGQNVTLSCEQNLNHDAMYWYRQDPGQGLRLIYYSQIVNDFQKGDIAEGYSVSREKKESFPLTVTSAQKNPTAFYLCASSIQGNTEAFFGQGTRLTVV.

This clone has a handful of counts. The J gene is TRBJ2-2, the V gene TRBV18; D uncertain. Germline-derived CDR1 and CDR2 are KGHSH and LQKENI. V dropped 2 bases and J dropped 1 base, with 8 bases sitting between them. The CDR3 extends over 15 amino acids. The CDR3 reads CASSPGTGNTGELFF. The CDR3, as DNA: TGTGCCAGCTCACCAGGCACGGGGAACACCGGGGAGCTGTTTTTT.

The rearrangement links TRBV6-6 to TRBJ1-2, with D perhaps matching TRBD1 (5 bases). Germline V lookup: CDR1 MNHNY, CDR2 SVGAGI (reference sequence). V was shortened by 2 bases and J by 3 bases, with 10 bases between the two germline ends. This CDR3 has 14 residues. The CDR3 loop reads CASSYAGQDYGYTF. DNA of the CDR3: TGTGCCAGCAGTTACGCAGGACAAGACTATGGCTACACCTTC.

The chain uses TRBV30 and TRBJ1-6, with 7 bases matching TRBD1. V trimming: 3 bases; J trimming: 7 bases; junction bases outside the gene matches: 9. The CDR3 is made up of 15 amino acids. Looked up from germline, CDR1 is GTSNPN and CDR2 is SVGIG (reference sequence). DNA for the CDR3: TGTGCCTGGAGAATACAGACAGGGACAAATTCACCCCTCCACTTT. Translated: CAWRIQTGTNSPLHF.

V gene TRBV19 combines with J gene TRBJ1-4; 9 nucleotides agree with TRBD1. V lost 3 bases and J lost 6; bases outside the gene matches: 5. Germline CDR1 and CDR2: LNHDA and SQIVND (reference sequence). The CDR3 covers 15 residues. For the CDR3, the DNA is TGTGCCAGTAGTATGTCTGGGACAGGGCATGAAAAACTGTTTTTT. This sequence encodes CASSMSGTGHEKLFF.

This clone has just one count. The chain recombines TRBV18 with TRBJ2-7, with a weak D call TRBD2 (5 bases). The V gene's germline CDR1 is KGHSH and CDR2 LQKENI. V was cut by 0 bases and J by 3 bases, with 9 bases left in between. The CDR3 is made up of 14 amino acids. CDR3 protein: CASSPPSRDYEQYF. Written as DNA, the CDR3 is TGTGCCAGCTCACCACCGTCCCGGGACTACGAGCAGTACTTC.